A selection of T cell receptor beta chains follows, all from one sample in a study of blood T cell repertoires in COVID-19. Clones were read by immunoSEQ multiplex PCR, and TCRdb kept only the in-frame ones, dropping some. Here the sample spans around 260,000 clones, roughly nine tenths being singletons. The sample consisted of peripheral blood. Receptor source: a woman in her 30s with COVID-19, enrolled during active disease. CDR3s leave out the opening cysteine and the closing phenylalanine or tryptophan. Fields, in order: J gene, V gene, CDR3 protein.

J: TRBJ2-7
V: TRBV13
CDR3: ASSLMRVTNHEQY

J: TRBJ2-1
V: TRBV23-1
CDR3: ASRRIAGAAYNEQF

J: TRBJ2-7
V: TRBV4-1
CDR3: ASSQVPGDDYEQY

J: TRBJ1-4
V: TRBV6-5
CDR3: ASSLDRTNEKLF

J: TRBJ2-1
V: TRBV2
CDR3: ASSGRGNEQF

J: TRBJ2-3
V: TRBV10-1
CDR3: ASSAPGLAGAETQY

J: TRBJ2-3
V: TRBV6-5
CDR3: ASSYRLAARTDTQY

J: TRBJ2-7
V: TRBV2
CDR3: ASRELAGVDEQY

J: TRBJ1-5
V: TRBV15
CDR3: ATSVRDFNQPQH

J: TRBJ2-1
V: TRBV24-1
CDR3: ATSETRLAGGRDEQF

J: TRBJ2-1
V: TRBV27
CDR3: ASSLASGSSYNEQF

J: TRBJ2-2
V: TRBV6-5
CDR3: ASSTAANTGELF

J: TRBJ2-1
V: TRBV25-1
CDR3: ASSEWSSGYYNEQF

J: TRBJ2-1
V: TRBV27
CDR3: ASSLDGSLYNEQF

J: TRBJ1-6
V: TRBV27
CDR3: AMPTPQSSYNSPLH

J: TRBJ1-6
V: TRBV7-9
CDR3: ASSPTGNNSPLH

J: TRBJ1-3
V: TRBV30
CDR3: AWRFLSGNTIY

J: TRBJ1-2
V: TRBV5-1
CDR3: ASSLVGEDGYT

J: TRBJ1-1
V: TRBV6-1
CDR3: ASSEGSIWAGGLNTEAF

J: TRBJ1-4
V: TRBV11-2
CDR3: ASTGQGDEKLF

J: TRBJ2-5
V: TRBV2
CDR3: ASSEAPGRQTQY

J: TRBJ2-7
V: TRBV27
CDR3: ASSSTSGSVGEQY

J: TRBJ2-1
V: TRBV11-2
CDR3: ASSLDPAGTYNEQF

J: TRBJ2-7
V: TRBV7-6
CDR3: ASSSGQGTYEQY

J: TRBJ1-2
V: TRBV30
CDR3: AWSVSLKTASNYGYT

J: TRBJ1-6
V: TRBV6-5
CDR3: ASTPDRAYSPLH

J: TRBJ2-3
V: TRBV19
CDR3: ASSTGLAEITDTQY

J: TRBJ1-1
V: TRBV18
CDR3: ASSTQTGAPTEAF

J: TRBJ1-5
V: TRBV4-1
CDR3: ASSQVKGAVYQPQH

J: TRBJ2-1
V: TRBV19
CDR3: ASSPNIALSYNEQF

J: TRBJ1-1
V: TRBV19
CDR3: ASSPQTTGKTEAF

J: TRBJ2-7
V: TRBV19
CDR3: ASSITAGVSEQY

J: TRBJ1-1
V: TRBV13
CDR3: ASSDTGAQGTEAF

J: TRBJ2-1
V: TRBV6-5
CDR3: ASSYSRNEQF

J: TRBJ1-5
V: TRBV5-1
CDR3: ASSLGTGGTGQPQH

J: TRBJ1-2
V: TRBV7-9
CDR3: ASSFSQINYGYT

J: TRBJ2-7
V: TRBV6-1
CDR3: ASSEARQSSYEQY

J: TRBJ2-3
V: TRBV5-1
CDR3: ASSLGGQPTDTQY

J: TRBJ2-2
V: TRBV2
CDR3: ASSESGGMNPGELF

J: TRBJ2-1
V: TRBV4-2
CDR3: ASSQGLAEISYNEQF

J: TRBJ2-2
V: TRBV19
CDR3: ASSISQREYTGELF

J: TRBJ2-1
V: TRBV5-1
CDR3: ASSTGLAALGEQF

J: TRBJ2-7
V: TRBV27
CDR3: ASRPGLALLRTYEQY

J: TRBJ2-7
V: TRBV11-3
CDR3: ASSQGAEQY

J: TRBJ1-4
V: TRBV30
CDR3: AWTGAPNEKLF

J: TRBJ2-4
V: TRBV27
CDR3: ASSATGIIGDIQY

J: TRBJ1-4
V: TRBV25-1
CDR3: ASSEGGQGVYEKLF

J: TRBJ2-6
V: TRBV3-1/TRBV3-2
CDR3: ASSRSDQGYKSGANVLT

J: TRBJ1-1
V: TRBV29-1
CDR3: SVDKGGGGTEAF

J: TRBJ2-2
V: TRBV5-4
CDR3: ASSLLAGGPGGELF

J: TRBJ1-2
V: TRBV28
CDR3: ASSSGQGAVYGYT

J: TRBJ1-5
V: TRBV27
CDR3: ASSPTGLKQPQH

J: TRBJ1-6
V: TRBV9
CDR3: ASSSQGAGNSPLH

J: TRBJ1-5
V: TRBV18
CDR3: ASSEGTGRNQPQH

J: TRBJ1-1
V: TRBV30
CDR3: AWSAPRQGFNVMNTEAF

J: TRBJ1-2
V: TRBV9
CDR3: ASSAENYGYT